The 21 T cell receptor beta chains listed next were all sequenced from one sample in a study of cytomegalovirus exposure and HLA in healthy donors. Repertoires were generated with immunoSEQ multiplex PCR, while TCRdb's copy carries only in-frame clones and drops some. The sample lists under 200,000 clones, about 96% occurring once. Sample: PBMCs. All receptors come from a woman between 18 and 30 years old in good health and CMV-seronegative.

The J gene is TRBJ2-5, the V gene TRBV10-3; TRBD1 matches 7 bases. The CDR3 has 15 residues. Trimming took 0 bases from V and 4 from J; bases not matched to a gene: 5. The germline V gene has CDR1 ENHRY and CDR2 SYGVKD. In nucleotides, the CDR3 is TGTGCCATCAGTGAGTCGACGAGGGGGCGAGAGACCCAGTACTTC. Translating gives CAISESTRGRETQYF.

CDR3 nucleotides: TGCGCCAGCAGCCAAGACGTACAGGGATACCATGGCTACACCTTC. Amino acid sequence: CASSQDVQGYHGYTF. This rearrangement joins TRBV4-3 to TRBJ1-2; a possible D gene is TRBD1 (6 bases). The CDR3 has 15 amino acids. Trimming stripped 0 bases from V and 6 bases from J, with 14 bases between. Germline V gene sequence: CDR1 LGHNA, CDR2 YSLEER.

The chain combines TRBV7-9 with TRBJ1-1, with D perhaps matching TRBD1 (5 bases). Germline V CDR1 and CDR2: SEHNR, FQNEAQ (reference sequence). The CDR3 contains 15 residues. Trimming left V 4 bases short and J 7 bases short, with 19 bases between. The CDR3 loop is CASSYLGGTEYEAFF. The CDR3 DNA reads TGTGCCAGCAGCTATCTCGGGGGGACCGAATATGAAGCTTTCTTT.

This chain uses TRBV19 with TRBJ2-5, with TRBD1 as a possible D gene (5 bases). This CDR3 region has 13 residues. With 5 bases removed from V and 0 bases from J, the gap between germline ends came to 7 bases. Per the germline V gene, CDR1 is LNHDA and CDR2 is SQIVND (reference sequence). The CDR3: CASSDSYQETQYF. DNA of the CDR3: TGTGCCAGTAGTGACAGTTACCAAGAGACCCAGTACTTC.

V usage is TRBV7-8 and J usage is TRBJ2-1; TRBD1 aligns across 7 bases. V was clipped by 4 bases and J by 3 bases; unmatched bases: 9. The CDR3 is made up of 16 amino acids. Germline-derived CDR1 and CDR2 are SGHVS and FQNEAQ. CDR3 DNA: TGTGCCAGCAGCTCCAGACAGGGAAGAGACTACAATGAGCAGTTCTTC. Translated, it gives CASSSRQGRDYNEQFF.

V is TRBV5-8 and J is TRBJ2-3; 9 nucleotides align to TRBD2. After removal of 0 bases from V and 2 bases from J, the junction contained 4 bases not matched to a gene. The germline gives CDR1 SGHTS, CDR2 YDEGEE. The CDR3 has 16 residues. The CDR3 region has the DNA TGTGCCAGCAGCTTGGGGCTAGCGGGGTACACAGATACGCAGTATTTT. Translation: CASSLGLAGYTDTQYF.

The chain has TRBV10-3 and TRBJ1-2; 10 nucleotides agree with TRBD1. The CDR3 loop spans 13 amino acids. CDR1 and CDR2 (germline): ENHRY, SYGVKD. V was pared by 5 bases and J by 8 bases, with 5 bases of the junction left unmatched. The chain's CDR3 is CAISKTGGQGYTF. For the CDR3, the DNA is TGTGCCATCAGTAAGACAGGGGGCCAGGGCTACACCTTC.

This chain joins TRBV7-8 and TRBJ1-3; perhaps TRBD1 as D (5 bases). Per germline, CDR1 SGHVS and CDR2 FQNEAQ. Deletions cut 5 bases from V and 10 bases from J, with 15 bases between. CDR3 size: 13 residues. CDR3 bases: TGTGCCAGCAGCCCCCATCCGACAGTGACCATATATTTT. As protein: CASSPHPTVTIYF.

This clone was observed a single time. The genes are TRBV2 and TRBJ2-3; possible D gene TRBD1, 6 bases. This CDR3 spans 15 amino acids. Trimming removed 4 bases from V and 1 base from J, with 12 bases in between. Germline CDR1 is SNHLY and CDR2 is FYNNEI. In nucleotides, the CDR3 is TGTGCCAGCAGTGCTGGACAGCATGGCACAGATACGCAGTATTTT. Translated, it gives CASSAGQHGTDTQYF.

CDR3 protein: CAGSRDSFSGNTIYF. DNA for the CDR3: TGTGCCGGCTCCCGGGACAGTTTCTCTGGAAACACCATATATTTT. The chain carries TRBV30 and TRBJ1-3; 7 bases fit TRBD1. The CDR3 is 15 residues long. After removal of 8 bases from V and 0 bases from J, the junction contained 10 bases not matched to a gene. Looked up from germline, CDR1 is GTSNPN and CDR2 is SVGIG (reference sequence).

This chain joins TRBV25-1 and TRBJ2-1; 8 bases are a match to TRBD2. This CDR3 has 17 residues. Trimming at V came to 7 bases and at J to 5 bases, leaving 16 bases not matched to a gene. Per the germline V gene, CDR1 is MGHDK and CDR2 is SYGVNS. The CDR3 DNA is TGTGCCAGCAACAGGAGAACAGCGGGGGCCCATGACAATGAGCAGTTCTTC. As protein: CASNRRTAGAHDNEQFF.

The chain recombines TRBV6-4 with TRBJ1-1; D is undetermined. The CDR3 runs to 13 residues. Germline-derived CDR1 and CDR2 are MRHNA and SNTAGT. Trimming removed 4 bases from V and 2 bases from J, with 8 bases in between. The CDR3 loop reads CASSAFRNTEAFF. The CDR3, as DNA: TGTGCCAGCAGTGCTTTCAGAAACACTGAAGCTTTCTTT.

This chain joins TRBV19 and TRBJ1-2; 7 bases agree with TRBD1. V dropped 5 bases and J dropped 8; count of bases not matched to a gene: 14. CDR3 length: 15 residues. Germline CDR1 reads LNHDA; CDR2 reads SQIVND (reference sequence). The CDR3 nucleotides are TGTGCCAGTAGTCCAAACAGGGGACTTGAGGGCGGCTACACCTTC. This translates into CASSPNRGLEGGYTF.

The chain joins TRBV19 to TRBJ1-2, with D uncertain. Trimming left V 4 bases short and J 6 bases short, with 6 bases between. Germline V gives CDR1 LNHDA, CDR2 SQIVND (reference sequence). The CDR3 totals 11 residues. The CDR3 loop is CASSTGNGYTF. CDR3 nucleotides: TGTGCCAGTAGTACCGGTAATGGCTACACCTTC.

The count of this clone is one. The rearrangement joins TRBV6-5 to TRBJ1-1, with a possible D match to TRBD1 (6 bases). The V end was cut by 6 bases, the J end by 5 bases, with 10 bases between. Germline lookup yields CDR1 MNHEY and CDR2 SVGAGI. This CDR3 contains 12 residues. The CDR3 here is CASSNRVTEAFF. CDR3 DNA sequence: TGTGCCAGCAGCAACAGGGTTACTGAAGCTTTCTTT.

This chain connects TRBV5-1 to TRBJ2-4; 7 nucleotides match TRBD1. V gave up 1 base and J gave up 0 bases; unmatched junction bases: 10. CDR3 length: 18 amino acids. The germline V gene has CDR1 SGHRS and CDR2 YFSETQ. The CDR3 spells CASSLLVQGPLAKNIQYF. CDR3 in DNA: TGCGCCAGCAGCTTGTTGGTACAGGGGCCGCTAGCCAAAAACATTCAGTACTTC.

The DNA of the CDR3 is TGTGCCAGCTCACCAAGCGTGGGTCAAGAGACCCAGTACTTC. Amino acids: CASSPSVGQETQYF. V and J are TRBV18 and TRBJ2-5, with D unclear. Germline V gene sequence: CDR1 KGHSH, CDR2 LQKENI. V lost 2 bases and J lost 2, with 9 bases in between. The CDR3 consists of 14 residues. The complete variable domain, with remaining parts taken from reference TRBV18 and TRBJ2-5, reads NAGVMQNPRHLVRRRGQEARLRCSPMKGHSHVYWYRQLPEEGLKFMVYLQKENIIDESGMPKERFSAEFPKEGPSILRIQQVVRGDSAAYFCASSPSVGQETQYFGPGTRLLVL.

V gene TRBV5-4 combines with J gene TRBJ2-5; the match to TRBD1 covers 8 bases. This CDR3 comprises 16 residues. Germline CDR1 and CDR2: SGHNT and YYREEE (reference sequence). V lost 2 bases to trimming and J lost 1 base; unmatched junction nucleotides: 7. The CDR3 region has the DNA TGTGCCAGCAGCTTAGGACAGGGATGGCGCCAAGAGACCCAGTACTTC. Translation gives CASSLGQGWRQETQYF.

The genes are TRBV9 and TRBJ2-1; 14 bases align to TRBD2. V lost 9 bases to trimming and J lost 3 bases; unmatched junction nucleotides: 5. This CDR3 has 15 residues. CDR1 and CDR2 from the germline V gene are SGDLS and YYNGEE. CDR3 bases: TGTGCCACCTCGGGACTAGCGGGGGACTACAATGAGCAGTTCTTC. This codes for CATSGLAGDYNEQFF.

The rearrangement links TRBV6-5 to TRBJ1-2, with a possible D match to TRBD1 (6 bases). The CDR3 has 13 amino acids. Germline CDR1 is MNHEY and CDR2 is SVGAGI. V lost 6 bases and J lost 5, with 13 bases in between. DNA for the CDR3: TGTGCCAGCAGCCCCGGGACAAGTTATGGCTACACCTTC. Translation gives CASSPGTSYGYTF.

The V call is TRBV4-3, the J call TRBJ1-5, with 9 bases fitting TRBD1. V shed 5 bases, J shed 0 bases, and the junction held 2 bases outside the gene matches. CDR3 length: 15 residues. Germline V gene lookup returns CDR1 LGHNA and CDR2 YSLEER. CDR3 protein: CASSWDRASNQPQHF. The CDR3 DNA reads TGCGCCAGCAGCTGGGACAGGGCTAGCAATCAGCCCCAGCATTTT.